Described below is a single T cell receptor beta chain sequence and its context. As yet, its antigen is unknown. These data come from a study of CD8 T cells in ankylosing spondylitis. Study results and limitations: Disease-linked clones proved CD8+ and comparatively uncommon in peripheral blood. Seemingly characteristic of ankylosing spondylitis blood was a TCR beta motif consisting of about 8 highly homologous variants.

Quantitative 5'-RACE with molecular barcodes generated TCR beta libraries. A single record per CDR3 protein comes from TCRdb applying MiXCR to the 5' RACE reads. The sample consists of around 450,000 distinct CDR3 sequences, about 25% of them appearing once. Sample: blood, either unsorted or a sorted T cell fraction (not recorded which). The TCR originated in a male donor with ankylosing spondylitis.

CDR3 nucleotides: TGTGCCAGCAGCCAAGATACAACTACAGGGACTAATGAAAAACTGTTTTTT. This codes for CASSQDTTTGTNEKLFF. The gene calls are TRBV3-1 and TRBJ1-4, with D possibly being TRBD1 (6 bases). The CDR3 totals 17 residues. Trimming took off 0 bases at V and 2 bases at J, with 13 bases between the two ends. The germline CDR1 and CDR2 sequences are LGHDT and YNNKEL (reference sequence).